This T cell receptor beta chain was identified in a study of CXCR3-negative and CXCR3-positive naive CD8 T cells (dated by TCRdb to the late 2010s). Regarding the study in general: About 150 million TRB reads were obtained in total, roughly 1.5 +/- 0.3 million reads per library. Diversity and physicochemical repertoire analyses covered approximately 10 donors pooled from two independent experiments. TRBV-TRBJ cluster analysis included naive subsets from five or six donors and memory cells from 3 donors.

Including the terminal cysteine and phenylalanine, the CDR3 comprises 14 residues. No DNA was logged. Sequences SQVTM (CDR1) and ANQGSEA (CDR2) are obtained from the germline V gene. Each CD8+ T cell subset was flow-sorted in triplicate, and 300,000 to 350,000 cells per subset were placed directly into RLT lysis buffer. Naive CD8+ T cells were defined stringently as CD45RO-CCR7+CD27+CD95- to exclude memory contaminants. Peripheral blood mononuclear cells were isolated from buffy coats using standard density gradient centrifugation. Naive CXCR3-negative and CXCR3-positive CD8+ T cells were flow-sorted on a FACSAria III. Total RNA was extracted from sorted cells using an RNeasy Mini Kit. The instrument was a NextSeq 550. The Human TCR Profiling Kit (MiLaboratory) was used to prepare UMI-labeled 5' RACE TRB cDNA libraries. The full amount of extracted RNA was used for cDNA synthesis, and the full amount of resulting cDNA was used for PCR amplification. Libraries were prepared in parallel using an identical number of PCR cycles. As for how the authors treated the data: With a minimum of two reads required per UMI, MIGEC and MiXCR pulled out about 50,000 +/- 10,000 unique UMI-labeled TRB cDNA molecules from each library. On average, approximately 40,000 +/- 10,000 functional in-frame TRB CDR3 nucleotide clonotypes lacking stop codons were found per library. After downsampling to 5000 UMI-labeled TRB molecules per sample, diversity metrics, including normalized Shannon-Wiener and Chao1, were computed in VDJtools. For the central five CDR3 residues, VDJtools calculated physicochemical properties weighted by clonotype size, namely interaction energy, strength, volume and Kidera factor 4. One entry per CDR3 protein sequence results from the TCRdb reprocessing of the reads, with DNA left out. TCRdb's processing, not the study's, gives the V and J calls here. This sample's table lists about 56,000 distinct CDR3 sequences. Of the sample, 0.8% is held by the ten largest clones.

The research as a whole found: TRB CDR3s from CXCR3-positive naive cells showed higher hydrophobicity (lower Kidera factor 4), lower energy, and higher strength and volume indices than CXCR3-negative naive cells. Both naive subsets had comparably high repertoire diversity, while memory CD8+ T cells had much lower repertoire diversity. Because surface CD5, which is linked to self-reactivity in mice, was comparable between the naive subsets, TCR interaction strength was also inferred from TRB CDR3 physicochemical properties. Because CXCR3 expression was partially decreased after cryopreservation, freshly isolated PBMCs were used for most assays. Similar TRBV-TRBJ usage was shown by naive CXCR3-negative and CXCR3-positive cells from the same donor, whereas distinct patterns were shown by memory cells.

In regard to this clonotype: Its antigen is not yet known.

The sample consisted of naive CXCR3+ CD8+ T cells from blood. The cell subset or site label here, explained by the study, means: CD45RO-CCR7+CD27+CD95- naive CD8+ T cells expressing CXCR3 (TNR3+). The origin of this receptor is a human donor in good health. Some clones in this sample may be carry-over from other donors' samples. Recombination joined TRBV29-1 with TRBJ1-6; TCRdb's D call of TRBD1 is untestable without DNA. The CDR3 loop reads CSVRGTGPNSPLHF. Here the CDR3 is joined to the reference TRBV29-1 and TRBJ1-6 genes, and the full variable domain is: SAVISQKPSRDICQRGTSLTIQCQVDSQVTMMFWYRQQPGQSLTLIATANQGSEATYESGFVIDKFPISRPNLTFSTLTVSNMSPEDSSIYLCSVRGTGPNSPLHFGNGTRLTVT.